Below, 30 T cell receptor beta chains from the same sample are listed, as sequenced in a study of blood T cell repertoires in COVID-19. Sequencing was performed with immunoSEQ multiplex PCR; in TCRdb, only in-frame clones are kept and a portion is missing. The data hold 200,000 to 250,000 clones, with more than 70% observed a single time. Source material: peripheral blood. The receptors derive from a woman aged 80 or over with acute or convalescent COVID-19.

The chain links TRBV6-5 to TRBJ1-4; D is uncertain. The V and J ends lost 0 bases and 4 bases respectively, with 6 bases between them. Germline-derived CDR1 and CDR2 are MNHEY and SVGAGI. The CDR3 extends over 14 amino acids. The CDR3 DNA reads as TGTGCCAGCAGTTACTCCCCTAATAATGAAAAACTGTTTTTT. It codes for CASSYSPNNEKLFF.

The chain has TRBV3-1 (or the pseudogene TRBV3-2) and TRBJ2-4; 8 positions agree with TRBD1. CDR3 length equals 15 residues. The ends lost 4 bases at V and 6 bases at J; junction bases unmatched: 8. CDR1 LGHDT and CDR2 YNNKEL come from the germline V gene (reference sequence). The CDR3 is CASSLRSGQANIQYF. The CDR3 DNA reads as TGTGCCAGCAGCCTTCGTTCGGGACAGGCAAACATTCAGTACTTC.

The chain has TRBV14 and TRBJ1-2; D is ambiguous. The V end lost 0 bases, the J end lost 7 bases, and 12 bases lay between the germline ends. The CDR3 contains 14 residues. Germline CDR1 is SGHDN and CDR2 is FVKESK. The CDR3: CASSQDRRWGGYTF. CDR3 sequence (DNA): TGTGCCAGCAGCCAAGATAGGAGGTGGGGTGGCTACACCTTC.

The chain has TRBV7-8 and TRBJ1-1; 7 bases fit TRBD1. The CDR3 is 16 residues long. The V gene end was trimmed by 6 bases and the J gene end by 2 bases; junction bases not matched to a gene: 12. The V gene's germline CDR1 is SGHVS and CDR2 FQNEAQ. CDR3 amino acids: CASRERGNRGNTEAFF. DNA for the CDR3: TGTGCCAGCAGAGAGAGGGGTAACAGGGGAAACACTGAAGCTTTCTTT.

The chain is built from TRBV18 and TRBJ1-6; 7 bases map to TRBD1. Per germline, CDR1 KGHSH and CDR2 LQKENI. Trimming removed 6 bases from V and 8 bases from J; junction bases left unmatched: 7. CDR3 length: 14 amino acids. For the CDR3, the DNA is TGTGCCAGCTCGCCGACAGGGTTCGATTCACCCCTCCACTTT. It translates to CASSPTGFDSPLHF.

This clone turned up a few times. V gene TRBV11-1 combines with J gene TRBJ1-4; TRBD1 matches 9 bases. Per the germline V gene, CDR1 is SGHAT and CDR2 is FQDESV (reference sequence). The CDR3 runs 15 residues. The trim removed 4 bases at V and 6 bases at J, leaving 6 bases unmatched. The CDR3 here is CASSSGTGSDEKLFF. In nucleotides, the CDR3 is TGTGCCAGCAGCTCCGGGACAGGGAGTGATGAAAAACTGTTTTTT.

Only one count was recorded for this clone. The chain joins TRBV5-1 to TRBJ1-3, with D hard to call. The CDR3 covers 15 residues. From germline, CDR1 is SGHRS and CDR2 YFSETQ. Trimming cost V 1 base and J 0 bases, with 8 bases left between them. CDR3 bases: TGCGCCAGCAGCTTGTCCGGGGACTCTGGAAACACCATATATTTT. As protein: CASSLSGDSGNTIYF.

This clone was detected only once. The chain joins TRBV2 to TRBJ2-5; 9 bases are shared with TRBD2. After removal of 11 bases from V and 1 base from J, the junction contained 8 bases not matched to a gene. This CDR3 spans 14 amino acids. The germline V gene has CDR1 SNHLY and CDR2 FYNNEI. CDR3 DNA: TGTGCCTTGAGGGTAGCGGGGGTCCAAGAGACCCAGTACTTC. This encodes CALRVAGVQETQYF.

The CDR3, as DNA: TGTGCCAGCAGTTACACATACAATCAGCCCCAGCATTTT. It is translated as CASSYTYNQPQHF. The J gene is TRBJ1-5, the V gene TRBV6-5; D remains ambiguous. Trimming took 2 bases from V and 3 from J, leaving 5 bases between them. Germline lookup yields CDR1 MNHEY and CDR2 SVGAGI. The CDR3 is 13 amino acids.

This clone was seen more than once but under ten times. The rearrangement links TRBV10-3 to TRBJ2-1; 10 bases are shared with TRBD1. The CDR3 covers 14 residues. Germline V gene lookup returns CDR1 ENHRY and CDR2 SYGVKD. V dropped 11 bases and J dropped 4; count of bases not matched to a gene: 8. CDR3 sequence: CAVQGQGPYNEQFF. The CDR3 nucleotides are TGTGCCGTCCAGGGACAGGGGCCTTACAATGAGCAGTTCTTC.

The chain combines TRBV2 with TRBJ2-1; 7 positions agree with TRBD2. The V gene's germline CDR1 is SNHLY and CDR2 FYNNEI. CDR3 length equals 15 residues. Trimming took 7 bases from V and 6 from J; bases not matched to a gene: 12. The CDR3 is CASTSATSSRNEQFF. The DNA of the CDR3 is TGTGCCAGCACTTCGGCGACTAGCTCTCGCAATGAGCAGTTCTTC.

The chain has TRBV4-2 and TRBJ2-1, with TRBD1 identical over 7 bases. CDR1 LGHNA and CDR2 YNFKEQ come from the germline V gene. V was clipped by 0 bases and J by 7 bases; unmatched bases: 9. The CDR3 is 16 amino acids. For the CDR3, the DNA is TGTGCCAGCAGCCAAGATAGAGGGGGCCGGAGGAATGAGCAGTTCTTC. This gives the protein CASSQDRGGRRNEQFF.

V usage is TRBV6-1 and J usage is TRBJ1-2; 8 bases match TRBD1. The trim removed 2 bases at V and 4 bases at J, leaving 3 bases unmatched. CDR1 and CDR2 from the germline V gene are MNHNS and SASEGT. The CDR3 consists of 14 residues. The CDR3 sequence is CASSEIGQGYGYTF. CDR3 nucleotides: TGTGCCAGCAGTGAAATAGGACAGGGCTATGGCTACACCTTC.

Here the CDR3 reads CASSPGNHYEQYF. CDR3 coding DNA: TGTGCCAGCAGCCCGGGGAACCACTACGAGCAGTACTTC. V gene TRBV7-3 combines with J gene TRBJ2-7, with D possibly being TRBD2 (5 bases). Germline-derived CDR1 and CDR2 are SGHTA and FQGTGA. Between the trimmed V and J ends, which lost 5 bases and 3 bases, there was a span of 11 bases. The CDR3 sequence is 13 residues long.

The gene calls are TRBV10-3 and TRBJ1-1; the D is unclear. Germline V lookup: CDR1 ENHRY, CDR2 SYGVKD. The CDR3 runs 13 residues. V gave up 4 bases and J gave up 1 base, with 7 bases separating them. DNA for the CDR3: TGTGCCATCAGTGGAGGAGGGAACACTGAAGCTTTCTTT. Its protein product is CAISGGGNTEAFF.

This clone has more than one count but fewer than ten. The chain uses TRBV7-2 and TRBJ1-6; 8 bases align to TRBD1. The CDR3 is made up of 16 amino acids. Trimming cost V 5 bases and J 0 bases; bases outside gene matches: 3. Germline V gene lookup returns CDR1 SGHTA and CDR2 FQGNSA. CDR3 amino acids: CASSVDRGSYNSPLHF. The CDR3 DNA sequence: TGTGCCAGCAGCGTAGACAGGGGCTCCTATAATTCACCCCTCCACTTT. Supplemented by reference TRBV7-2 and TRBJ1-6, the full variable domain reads GAGVSQSPSNKVTEKGKDVELRCDPISGHTALYWYRQSLGQGLEFLIYFQGNSAPDKSGLPSDRFSAERTGGSVSTLTIQRTQQEDSAVYLCASSVDRGSYNSPLHFGNGTRLTVT.

The CDR3 DNA is TGTGCCTGGAGTGTAGAGGGAAATCAGCCCCAGCATTTT. Its translation: CAWSVEGNQPQHF. The chain carries TRBV30 and TRBJ1-5; D remains ambiguous. V was shortened by 0 bases and J by 4 bases, with 7 bases between the two germline ends. The germline gives CDR1 GTSNPN, CDR2 SVGIG (reference sequence). The CDR3 is 13 residues long. The whole variable domain, remainder taken from reference TRBV30 and TRBJ1-5, is SQTIHQWPATLVQPVGSPLSLECTVEGTSNPNLYWYRQAAGRGLQLLFYSVGIGQISSEVPQNLSASRPQDRQFILSSKKLLLSDSGFYLCAWSVEGNQPQHFGDGTRLSIL.

CDR3 residues: CASKRAGDNYGYTF. DNA of the CDR3: TGTGCCAGCAAGAGGGCAGGGGATAACTATGGCTACACCTTC. The chain couples TRBV6-5 to TRBJ1-2; weak D call: TRBD1 (6 bases). Trimming removed 7 bases at V and 1 base at J, with 13 bases between. From germline, CDR1 is MNHEY and CDR2 SVGAGI. The CDR3 is made up of 14 amino acids.

This CDR3 is CASSQDYLSYNEQFF. CDR3 nucleotides: TGTGCCAGCAGCCAGGACTACCTCTCCTACAATGAGCAGTTCTTC. The genes are TRBV6-5 and TRBJ2-1, with D perhaps matching TRBD2 (6 bases). Trimming took 6 bases from V and 0 from J, leaving 12 bases between them. Looked up from germline, CDR1 is MNHEY and CDR2 is SVGAGI. This CDR3 comprises 15 residues.

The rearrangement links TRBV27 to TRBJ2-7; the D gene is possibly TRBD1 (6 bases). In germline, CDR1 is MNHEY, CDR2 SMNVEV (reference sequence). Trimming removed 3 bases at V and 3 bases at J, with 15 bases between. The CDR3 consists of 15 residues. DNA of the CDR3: TGTGCCAGCAGTTTGTTTTCGACAGGCTACTACGAGCAGTACTTC. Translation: CASSLFSTGYYEQYF.

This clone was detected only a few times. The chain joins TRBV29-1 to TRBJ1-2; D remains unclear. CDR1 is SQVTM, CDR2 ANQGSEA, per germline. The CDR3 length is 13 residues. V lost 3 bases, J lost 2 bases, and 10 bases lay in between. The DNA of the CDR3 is TGCAGCGTTGATGGTTCGAGAAACTATGGCTACACCTTC. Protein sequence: CSVDGSRNYGYTF.

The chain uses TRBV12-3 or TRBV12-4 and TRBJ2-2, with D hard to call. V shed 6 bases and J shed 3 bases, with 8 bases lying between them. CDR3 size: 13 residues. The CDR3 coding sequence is TGTGCCAGCAGCAACAGAGACACCGGGGAGCTGTTTTTT. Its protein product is CASSNRDTGELFF.

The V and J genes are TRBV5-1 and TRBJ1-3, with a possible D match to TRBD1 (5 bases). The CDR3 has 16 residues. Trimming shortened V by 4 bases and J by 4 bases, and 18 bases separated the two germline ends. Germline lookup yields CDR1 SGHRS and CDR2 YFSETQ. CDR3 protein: CASSGWRDGLGNTIYF. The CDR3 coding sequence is TGCGCCAGCAGCGGGTGGAGGGACGGCCTCGGAAACACCATATATTTT.

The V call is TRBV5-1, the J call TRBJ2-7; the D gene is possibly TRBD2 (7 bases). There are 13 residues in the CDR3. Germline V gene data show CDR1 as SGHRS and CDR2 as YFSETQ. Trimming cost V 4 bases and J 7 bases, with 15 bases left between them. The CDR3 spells CASSPRGAAEQYF. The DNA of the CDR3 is TGCGCCAGCAGCCCCCGGGGGGCCGCGGAGCAGTACTTC.

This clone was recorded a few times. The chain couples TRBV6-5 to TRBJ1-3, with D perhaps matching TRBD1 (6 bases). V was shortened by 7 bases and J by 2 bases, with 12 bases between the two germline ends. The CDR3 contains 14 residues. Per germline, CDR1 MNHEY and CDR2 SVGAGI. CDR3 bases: TGTGCCAGCAATAAAAGGGGGACTGGAAACACCATATATTTT. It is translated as CASNKRGTGNTIYF.

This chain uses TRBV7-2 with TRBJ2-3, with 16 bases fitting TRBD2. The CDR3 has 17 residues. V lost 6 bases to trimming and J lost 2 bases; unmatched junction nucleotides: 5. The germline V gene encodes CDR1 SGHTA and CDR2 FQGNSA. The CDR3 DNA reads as TGTGCCAGCAGTCCGGGACTAGCGGGGGGGTTCACAGATACGCAGTATTTT. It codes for CASSPGLAGGFTDTQYF.

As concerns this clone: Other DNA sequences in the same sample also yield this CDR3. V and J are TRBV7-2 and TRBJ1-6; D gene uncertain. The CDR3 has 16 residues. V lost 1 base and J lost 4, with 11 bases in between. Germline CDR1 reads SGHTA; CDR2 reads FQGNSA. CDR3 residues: CASSLDAGSYNSPLHF. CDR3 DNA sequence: TGTGCCAGCAGCTTAGACGCGGGTAGTTATAATTCACCCCTCCACTTT.

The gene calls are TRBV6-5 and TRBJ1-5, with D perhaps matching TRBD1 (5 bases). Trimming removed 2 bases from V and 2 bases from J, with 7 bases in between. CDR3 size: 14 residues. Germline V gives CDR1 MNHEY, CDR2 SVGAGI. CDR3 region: CASSYRGGNQPQHF. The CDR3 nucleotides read TGTGCCAGCAGTTACAGGGGTGGCAATCAGCCCCAGCATTTT.

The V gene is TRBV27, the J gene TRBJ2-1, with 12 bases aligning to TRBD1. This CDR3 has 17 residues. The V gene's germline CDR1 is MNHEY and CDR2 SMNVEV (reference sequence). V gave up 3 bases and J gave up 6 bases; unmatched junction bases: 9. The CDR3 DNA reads TGTGCCAGCAGTTTGCTGCCCCGGGGACAGGGGGCCAATGAGCAGTTCTTC. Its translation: CASSLLPRGQGANEQFF.

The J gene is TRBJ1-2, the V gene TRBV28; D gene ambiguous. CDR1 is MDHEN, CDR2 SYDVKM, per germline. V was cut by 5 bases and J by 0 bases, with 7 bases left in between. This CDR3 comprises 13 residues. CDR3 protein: CASSETANYGYTF. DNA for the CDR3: TGTGCCAGCAGTGAAACAGCTAACTATGGCTACACCTTC.